The 17 T cell receptor beta chains below all came from one sample that was sequenced in a study of T cell responses to AZD1222 COVID-19 vaccine. The assay was immunoSEQ multiplex PCR, and TCRdb's table has in-frame clones only and misses some. This sample has more than 140,000 clones, with approximately 90% found just once. The source material was peripheral blood, sampled on day 0 of MenACWY control vaccination. Receptors originate from an adult in good health.

A few counts support this clone. The V gene is TRBV29-1, the J gene TRBJ1-5; 7 nucleotides agree with TRBD1. J was trimmed by 7 bases and V by 0 bases; bases with no gene match: 3. Per the germline V gene, CDR1 is SQVTM and CDR2 is ANQGSEA. This CDR3 region has 13 residues. The CDR3 region has the DNA TGCAGCGTTGAAGAAGGGGGCGGGCAGCCCCAGCATTTT. Protein product: CSVEEGGGQPQHF.

The genes are TRBV9 and TRBJ2-3; 13 bases map to TRBD2. CDR3 size: 16 residues. V shed 3 bases, J shed 6 bases, and the junction held 7 bases outside the gene matches. Germline values: CDR1 SGDLS, CDR2 YYNGEE. The CDR3 loop reads CASSGPGTSGTDTQYF. In DNA, the CDR3 is TGTGCCAGCAGCGGTCCCGGGACTAGCGGGACGGATACGCAGTATTTT.

In this sample, this clone turned up a few times. CDR3 amino acids: CASSAHRGGGYGYTF. The CDR3, as DNA: TGTGCCAGCAGCGCACATCGGGGTGGGGGGTATGGCTACACCTTC. This chain joins TRBV9 and TRBJ1-2, with D maybe TRBD1 (5 bases). The CDR3 consists of 15 residues. Trimming took off 3 bases at V and 5 bases at J, with 17 bases between the two ends. Germline-derived CDR1 and CDR2 are SGDLS and YYNGEE.

The gene calls are TRBV29-1 and TRBJ2-4; D remains ambiguous. The germline gives CDR1 SQVTM, CDR2 ANQGSEA. The CDR3 is made up of 16 amino acids. V lost 2 bases, J lost 9 bases, and 23 bases lay in between. CDR3 residues: CSVEFSMSMGLSIQYF. CDR3 DNA: TGCAGCGTTGAATTCTCGATGTCGATGGGTCTTAGCATTCAGTACTTC.

V is TRBV6-5 and J is TRBJ1-2; 8 bases line up with TRBD1. CDR3 length: 14 amino acids. Trimming cost V 5 bases and J 5 bases; bases outside gene matches: 7. Germline CDR1 is MNHEY and CDR2 is SVGAGI. CDR3 amino acids: CASSPLDRAYGYTF. As DNA, the CDR3 is TGTGCCAGCAGTCCTCTGGACAGGGCTTATGGCTACACCTTC.

The V gene is TRBV11-3, the J gene TRBJ1-6; a possible D gene is TRBD1 (6 bases). The CDR3 has 18 amino acids. CDR1 SGHNT and CDR2 YENEEA come from the germline V gene. V was shortened by 1 base and J by 0 bases, with 13 bases between the two germline ends. The CDR3 bases are TGTGCCAGCAGCTTAGGAGTTCAGGGGAGCTCCTATAATTCACCCCTCCACTTT. As protein: CASSLGVQGSSYNSPLHF.

The CDR3 coding sequence is TGTGCCACCAGCAGTTATCTAGCGGAGAACAATGAGCAGTTCTTC. It is translated as CATSSYLAENNEQFF. The chain links TRBV15 to TRBJ2-1; the match to TRBD2 covers 7 bases. Germline V gene sequence: CDR1 LNHNV, CDR2 YYDKDF (reference sequence). The junction had 7 bases not matched to a gene; V was cut back by 3 bases and J by 5 bases. There are 15 residues in the CDR3.

The chain recombines TRBV4-3 with TRBJ1-1; D perhaps matches TRBD1 (6 bases). The V gene's germline CDR1 is LGHNA and CDR2 YSLEER. V lost 1 base to trimming and J lost 6 bases, with 21 bases between them. The CDR3 is 17 residues long. CDR3 nucleotide sequence: TGCGCCAGCAGCCAAGTTACCTTAACAGGGAGGGGTTCTGAAGCTTTCTTT. It specifies CASSQVTLTGRGSEAFF.

The chain joins TRBV4-3 to TRBJ2-7; possible D gene TRBD1, 5 bases. V was shortened by 0 bases and J by 3 bases, with 12 bases between the two germline ends. The germline CDR1 and CDR2 sequences are LGHNA and YSLEER. The CDR3 is 15 residues long. CDR3 in DNA: TGCGCCAGCAGCCAAGAAGGGAAAGGGGTCTACGAGCAGTACTTC. Its protein is CASSQEGKGVYEQYF.

As concerns this clone: A junction end diverges from the germline sequence, so it may reflect a read error. V is TRBV7-7 and J is TRBJ2-2; the D call may be TRBD1 or TRBD2 (5 bases each). Germline CDR1 is SSHAT and CDR2 is FNYEAQ (reference sequence). This CDR3 contains 16 residues. The CDR3 reads CASSLSGTRVSGELFF. The CDR3 DNA sequence: TGTGCTAGCAGCTTAAGTGGGACCCGGGTGAGCGGGGAGCTGTTTTTT.

The chain is built from TRBV3-1 (or the pseudogene TRBV3-2) and TRBJ1-2, with D perhaps matching TRBD1 (5 bases). Germline CDR1 reads LGHDT; CDR2 reads YNNKEL (reference sequence). This CDR3 has 15 residues. V dropped 4 bases and J dropped 5 bases, with 17 bases sitting between them. The CDR3 nucleotides are TGTGCCAGCAGCCCCTTCCGGGACGGAATTTATGGCTACACCTTC. Translated, it gives CASSPFRDGIYGYTF.

This clone appeared a single time. This rearrangement joins TRBV27 to TRBJ2-3, with a possible D match to TRBD1 (6 bases). In germline, CDR1 is MNHEY, CDR2 SMNVEV (reference sequence). Trimming removed 6 bases at V and 6 bases at J, with 16 bases between. The CDR3 consists of 14 residues. The CDR3 protein is CASRGTILADTQYF. CDR3 nucleotide sequence: TGTGCCAGCAGGGGGACAATTCTTGCGGATACGCAGTATTTT.

The chain combines TRBV6-2 or TRBV6-3 with TRBJ1-1, with D possibly TRBD1 on 6 matching bases. Germline V gene lookup returns CDR1 MNHEY and CDR2 SVGEGT. This CDR3 spans 16 amino acids. Trimming left V 2 bases short and J 3 bases short, with 16 bases between. In nucleotides, the CDR3 is TGTGCCAGCAGTTACGCACTGCGGGGGGCTCACACTGAAGCTTTCTTT. As protein: CASSYALRGAHTEAFF.

The rearrangement uses TRBV7-2 and TRBJ2-7, with D perhaps given as TRBD1 or TRBD2 (5 bases each). The CDR3 totals 12 residues. Trimming left V 2 bases short and J 6 bases short, with 8 bases between. Germline CDR1 SGHTA, CDR2 FQGNSA. The CDR3 DNA reads TGTGCCAGCAGCTTATCTGGGGGCGAGCAGTACTTC. It specifies CASSLSGGEQYF.

The V call is TRBV11-1, the J call TRBJ1-2; a possible D gene is TRBD1 (6 bases). V shed 3 bases and J shed 4 bases, with 12 bases lying between them. The germline CDR1 and CDR2 sequences are SGHAT and FQDESV (reference sequence). There are 14 residues in the CDR3. The CDR3 region is CASSLRGAAYGYTF. The CDR3 region has the DNA TGTGCCAGCAGCTTGAGGGGGGCGGCCTATGGCTACACCTTC.

The chain carries TRBV19 and TRBJ2-3; 10 positions agree with TRBD2. The V segment lost 6 bases and the J segment 4 bases; nucleotides outside the gene matches: 10. Per germline, CDR1 LNHDA and CDR2 SQIVND (reference sequence). The CDR3 is 16 amino acids. CDR3 sequence reads: CASSRTGTSVSDTQYF. The CDR3 coding sequence is TGTGCCAGTAGCCGGACGGGGACTAGCGTTTCAGATACGCAGTATTTT.

This sequence joins TRBV7-9 and TRBJ2-1; D gene uncertain. This CDR3 spans 13 amino acids. Germline V gives CDR1 SEHNR, CDR2 FQNEAQ (reference sequence). V was trimmed by 1 base and J by 4 bases, leaving 5 bases between them. Written as DNA, the CDR3 is TGTGCCAGCAGCTTAGACAGTTACAATGAGCAGTTCTTC. Translation: CASSLDSYNEQFF.